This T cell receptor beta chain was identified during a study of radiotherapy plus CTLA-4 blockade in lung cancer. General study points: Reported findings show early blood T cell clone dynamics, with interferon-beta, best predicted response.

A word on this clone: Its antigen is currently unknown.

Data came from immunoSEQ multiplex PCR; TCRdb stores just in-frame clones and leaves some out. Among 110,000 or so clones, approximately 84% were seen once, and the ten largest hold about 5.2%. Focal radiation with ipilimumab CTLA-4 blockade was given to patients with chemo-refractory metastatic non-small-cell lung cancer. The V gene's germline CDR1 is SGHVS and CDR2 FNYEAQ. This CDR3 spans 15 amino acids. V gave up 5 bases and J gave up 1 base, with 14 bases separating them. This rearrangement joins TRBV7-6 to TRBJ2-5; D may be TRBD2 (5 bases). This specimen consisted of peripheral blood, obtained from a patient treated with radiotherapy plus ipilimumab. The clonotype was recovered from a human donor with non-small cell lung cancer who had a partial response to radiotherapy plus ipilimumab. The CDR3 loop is CASSLGGGPQETQYF. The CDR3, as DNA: TGTGCCAGCAGCCTGGGTGGCGGGCCCCAAGAGACCCAGTACTTC.